The entry below gives a single TCR beta chain sequence along with its context. Its cognate antigen is unknown. These data come from a study of cytomegalovirus exposure and HLA in healthy donors. This CDR3 is built from 13 residues. Germline V CDR1 and CDR2: ENHRY, SYGVKD. Trimming took 3 bases from V and 4 from J, leaving 9 bases between them. Study-level findings and limits: Altogether, 160 or so TCR beta chains were recorded as cytomegalovirus-associated. In a later analysis, HLA-associated beta chains showed higher expansion and lower generation probabilities than comparable chains.

60 Vbeta and 13 Jbeta primers were used in PCR. TCRdb keeps only in-frame clones here, not all; method: immunoSEQ multiplex PCR. The sample lists around 150,000 clones, approximately 77% occurring once. J is TRBJ1-2 and V is TRBV10-3, with D uncertain. Sequenced input: PBMCs. This sequence originates from a man in his fifties or sixties in good health and CMV-seropositive. CDR3 residues: CAISDEDLYGYTF. CDR3 in DNA: TGTGCCATCAGTGATGAGGATCTCTATGGCTACACCTTC.